This T cell receptor (beta chain) was recovered during a study of blood T cell repertoires in COVID-19. About the research overall: Italy, Spain and the United States were the sources of the convalescent and acute COVID-19 samples. From T cells, B-cell-depleted T cells, or PBMCs came the material, which was cDNA or gDNA.

Germline trimming cut 3 bases from V and 0 bases from J; bases unmatched to any gene: 7. This CDR3 has 16 amino acids. Germline V gene lookup returns CDR1 SGHRS and CDR2 YFSETQ. Under the authors' procedure: How many nucleated cells were present was estimated from reference gene primer amplification. TCRdb keeps only in-frame clones here, not all; method: immunoSEQ multiplex PCR. Clone size and V and J calls were adopted from that table, with D and trimming inferred from the DNA. The table includes 150,000 to 160,000 clones, around 82% detected once. Enrollment of patients from Seattle took place during active infection, with longitudinal follow-up.

Sequenced: peripheral blood. The chain carries TRBV5-1 and TRBJ2-7; 9 bases align to TRBD1. This TCR came from a man aged 55 to 69 with COVID-19, enrolled during active disease. The CDR3, as DNA: TGCGCCAGCAGCTCTACAACAGGGGGCAACTCCTACGAGCAGTACTTC. It yields the protein CASSSTTGGNSYEQYF. The complete variable domain, with remaining parts taken from reference TRBV5-1 and TRBJ2-7, reads KAGVTQTPRYLIKTRGQQVTLSCSPISGHRSVSWYQQTPGQGLQFLFEYFSETQRNKGNFPGRFSGRQFSNSRSEMNVSTLELGDSALYLCASSSTTGGNSYEQYFGPGTRLTVT.